The TCR beta chain under discussion was sequenced for a study of blood T cells in healthy people across ages. Combining a sample-barcoded 5' primer with a J-beta primer mix, a second PCR ran for 7 to 11 cycles. A 12-random-nucleotide template-switch adaptor tagged each cDNA molecule. TCRdb ran MiXCR on the 5' RACE reads and lists one entry per CDR3 protein. The sample has roughly 500,000 distinct CDR3 sequences, more than 20% seen once. Isolation yielded PBMCs, at least 7 million per sample, in every case. Total RNA, at least 6 micrograms per sample, was extracted from PBMCs. There are 15 residues in the CDR3. From germline, CDR1 is MDHEN and CDR2 SYDVKM. V lost 4 bases and J lost 0; bases outside the gene matches: 5. The data were also submitted as part of a second study, on T cells of mothers and their children. From that paper: Mothers and children who were related shared slightly more overlap than unrelated pairs, but not significantly more.

The sample comprised blood. The gene calls are TRBV28 and TRBJ2-7; 8 nucleotides agree with TRBD1. The clonotype comes from a boy aged 10-17 years in good health. The CDR3 DNA is TGTGCCAGCAGTTCAGGGGGCCCGTTCTCCTACGAGCAGTACTTC. Its protein product is CASSSGGPFSYEQYF.